Each of the 12 T cell receptor beta chains below was sequenced from the same sample in a study of response to subunit inactivated influenza vaccine. Via MiXCR, TCRdb re-called the RT-PCR reads, giving one row per CDR3 protein. Seen here are about 500,000 distinct CDR3 sequences, more than 15% observed once, and the top ten hold roughly 3.1%. Sequenced here: CD4+ T cells sorted from PBMCs, sampled about 23 months after vaccination. These receptors were obtained from a man aged 50 to 75 who received an inactivated influenza vaccine.

This clonotype was observed a handful of times. The rearrangement joins TRBV6-1 to TRBJ1-3; the D gene is possibly TRBD1 (6 bases). Trimming removed 6 bases at V and 0 bases at J, with 15 bases between. This CDR3 has 16 residues. CDR1 MNHNS and CDR2 SASEGT come from the germline V gene. The CDR3 loop is CASSRLQGSSGNTIYF. The CDR3 nucleotides are TGTGCCAGCAGCCGCCTGCAGGGGAGCTCTGGAAACACCATATATTTT.

The chain is built from TRBV6-1 and TRBJ1-6; D is unresolved. There are 14 residues in the CDR3. Per the germline V gene, CDR1 is MNHNS and CDR2 is SASEGT. V lost 7 bases and J lost 5, with 12 bases in between. In DNA form, the CDR3 reads TGTGCCAGCACGGGCTCTGGGAATAATTCACCCCTCCACTTT. It translates to CASTGSGNNSPLHF.

The V gene is TRBV15, the J gene TRBJ2-5, with D possibly being TRBD1 or TRBD2 (5 bases each). V lost 9 bases and J lost 5, with 10 bases in between. Germline-derived CDR1 and CDR2 are LNHNV and YYDKDF (reference sequence). The CDR3 has 11 amino acids. CDR3: CATRQRETQYF. CDR3 nucleotides: TGTGCCACAAGACAGCGGGAGACCCAGTACTTC.

This clonotype has a handful of counts. V and J are TRBV5-1 and TRBJ2-7, with a possible D match to TRBD2 (5 bases). Germline lookup yields CDR1 SGHRS and CDR2 YFSETQ. Trimming took off 2 bases at V and 3 bases at J, with 12 bases between the two ends. The CDR3 length is 14 residues. The CDR3 is CASSFNGGSYEQYF. CDR3 DNA: TGCGCCAGCAGCTTCAATGGTGGGAGCTACGAGCAGTACTTC.

V gene TRBV7-2 combines with J gene TRBJ2-1; perhaps TRBD2 as D (6 bases). There are 15 residues in the CDR3. Trimming took off 4 bases at V and 0 bases at J, with 10 bases between the two ends. Germline-derived CDR1 and CDR2 are SGHTA and FQGNSA. Written as DNA, the CDR3 is TGTGCCAGCAGCTCCGTAGCGGTCTCCTACAATGAGCAGTTCTTC. It translates to CASSSVAVSYNEQFF.

The sample holds a few counts of this clonotype. The J gene is TRBJ2-7, the V gene TRBV28, with D unresolved. The CDR3 contains 13 residues. Trimming took off 7 bases at V and 0 bases at J, with 10 bases between the two ends. Germline CDR1 MDHEN, CDR2 SYDVKM. In DNA form, the CDR3 reads TGTGCCAGCACTAAGGCTAGCTCCTACGAGCAGTACTTC. Amino acids: CASTKASSYEQYF.

This clonotype was detected only a few times. CDR3 DNA sequence: TGCAGCGCGACGGGACAGTTGAACACTGAAGCTTTCTTT. Amino acids: CSATGQLNTEAFF. This sequence joins TRBV29-1 and TRBJ1-1; 7 bases are shared with TRBD1. The V gene end was trimmed by 7 bases and the J gene end by 0 bases; junction bases not matched to a gene: 5. This CDR3 spans 13 amino acids. Per germline, CDR1 SQVTM and CDR2 ANQGSEA.

The CDR3 loop reads CASSLDPAGTHGKNIQYF. CDR3 sequence (DNA): TGTGCCAGCAGCTTAGATCCAGCGGGCACGCATGGCAAAAACATTCAGTACTTC. This sequence joins TRBV11-2 and TRBJ2-4; D may be TRBD2 (6 bases). The CDR3 loop spans 18 amino acids. Germline V gives CDR1 SGHAT, CDR2 FQNNGV. V dropped 0 bases and J dropped 3 bases, with 18 bases sitting between them.

J is TRBJ2-1 and V is TRBV6-1; 7 nucleotides match TRBD1. This CDR3 has 15 amino acids. V was clipped by 8 bases and J by 4 bases; unmatched bases: 11. Per the germline V gene, CDR1 is MNHNS and CDR2 is SASEGT. The CDR3 sequence is CASSGAGTEYNEQFF. The CDR3 region has the DNA TGTGCCAGCTCAGGGGCAGGGACAGAATACAATGAGCAGTTCTTC.

This clonotype has at least ten counts. This sequence joins TRBV27 and TRBJ2-1; D unresolved. The germline V and J ends were trimmed by 2 bases and 2 bases, with 4 bases remaining between them. CDR3 length equals 13 residues. Germline lookup yields CDR1 MNHEY and CDR2 SMNVEV (reference sequence). Here the CDR3 reads CASSLRPYNEQFF. DNA of the CDR3: TGTGCCAGCAGTTTACGCCCCTACAATGAGCAGTTCTTC.

V and J are TRBV25-1 and TRBJ1-3; D unclear. Germline V gene lookup returns CDR1 MGHDK and CDR2 SYGVNS. Trimming took off 11 bases at V and 0 bases at J, with 11 bases between the two ends. This CDR3 comprises 13 residues. The CDR3 DNA reads TGTGCCTCCGGGAGATACTCTGGAAACACCATATATTTT. This translates into CASGRYSGNTIYF.

This clonotype was observed a handful of times. The chain recombines TRBV5-1 with TRBJ2-2; the match to TRBD1 covers 7 bases. With V trimmed by 6 bases and J by 0 bases, 2 bases remained unmatched. The CDR3 loop spans 14 amino acids. Germline CDR1 is SGHRS and CDR2 is YFSETQ. The DNA of the CDR3 is TGCGCCAGCACAGGACAGGCGAACACCGGGGAGCTGTTTTTT. Translating it yields CASTGQANTGELFF.